The 28 T cell receptor beta chains in this list originate from one sample, sequenced in a study of Tregs in tolerant kidney transplant recipients. Generated by immunoSEQ multiplex PCR, the TCRdb table keeps only in-frame clones and is missing some. This sample has about 240,000 clones, with approximately 84% found just once. Sequenced material: CD4+ T cells from blood. These receptors originate from a human donor in good health.

A single count supports this clone. J is TRBJ1-5 and V is TRBV15; D remains unclear. Germline values: CDR1 LNHNV, CDR2 YYDKDF (reference sequence). The CDR3 consists of 15 residues. With 7 bases removed from V and 4 bases from J, the gap between germline ends came to 17 bases. The chain's CDR3 is CATTLRTAGNQPQHF. The CDR3 DNA follows: TGTGCCACCACCCTACGGACGGCTGGAAATCAGCCCCAGCATTTT.

This chain joins TRBV6-5 and TRBJ2-7; D is unclear. V gave up 2 bases and J gave up 3 bases, with 8 bases separating them. CDR3 length: 13 residues. CDR1 MNHEY and CDR2 SVGAGI come from the germline V gene. In DNA, the CDR3 is TGTGCCAGCAGTTACGGCCGAAACTACGAGCAGTACTTC. Its protein product is CASSYGRNYEQYF.

This chain uses TRBV29-1 with TRBJ1-1; D is unresolved. V lost 4 bases and J 3 bases, leaving 9 bases between the germline ends. In germline, CDR1 is SQVTM, CDR2 ANQGSEA. The CDR3 is made up of 12 amino acids. The DNA for the CDR3 is TGCAGCGTTGTGAGTCCCGACACTGAAGCTTTCTTT. This gives the protein CSVVSPDTEAFF.

The V and J genes are TRBV9 and TRBJ2-2; D is possibly TRBD2 (6 bases). V was trimmed by 4 bases and J by 3 bases, leaving 13 bases between them. The germline CDR1 and CDR2 sequences are SGDLS and YYNGEE. This CDR3 is 15 amino acids long. The CDR3 reads CASSKRDFHTGELFF. CDR3 bases: TGTGCCAGCAGCAAAAGGGACTTCCACACCGGGGAGCTGTTTTTT.

The V and J genes are TRBV29-1 and TRBJ2-1; TRBD1 matches at 8 bases. Germline trimming cut 6 bases from V and 7 bases from J; bases unmatched to any gene: 14. This CDR3 is built from 15 residues. The germline V gene encodes CDR1 SQVTM and CDR2 ANQGSEA. The CDR3 reads CSVPGQVEFGNEQFF. As DNA, the CDR3 is TGCAGCGTGCCGGGACAGGTAGAATTTGGAAATGAGCAGTTCTTC.

The chain uses TRBV10-1 and TRBJ2-7; TRBD1 matches 10 bases. The CDR3 is 16 amino acids. The V gene end was trimmed by 4 bases and the J gene end by 3 bases; junction bases not matched to a gene: 9. The germline V gene encodes CDR1 WNHNN and CDR2 SYGVQD (reference sequence). The CDR3 sequence is CASSVLAGQGDYEQYF. CDR3 coding DNA: TGCGCCAGCAGTGTACTCGCTGGACAGGGGGACTACGAGCAGTACTTC.

The chain links TRBV7-8 to TRBJ2-5, with D possibly being TRBD1 (5 bases). Germline lookup yields CDR1 SGHVS and CDR2 FQNEAQ. Trimming took off 4 bases at V and 7 bases at J, with 22 bases between the two ends. This CDR3 comprises 16 residues. The CDR3 spells CASSSRRRQGVGTQYF. The CDR3 DNA follows: TGTGCCAGCAGCTCCCGTCGACGGCAGGGTGTGGGGACCCAGTACTTC.

The chain uses TRBV21-1 and TRBJ2-5; the table's D call, TRBD1, was not checked against the DNA. TRBV21-1 is an annotated pseudogene. The CDR3 runs 13 residues. CDR3 bases: TGTGCCAGCACGGACAGGTACCAAGAGACCCAGTACTTC. This encodes CASTDRYQETQYF.

This clone was recorded a few times. The chain uses TRBV10-3 and TRBJ1-3, with D maybe TRBD1 (6 bases). V shed 3 bases and J shed 1 base, with 10 bases lying between them. The germline V gene encodes CDR1 ENHRY and CDR2 SYGVKD. The CDR3 consists of 15 residues. The CDR3 DNA follows: TGTGCCATCAGTGATTGGCAGGGGTCTGGAAACACCATATATTTT. This encodes CAISDWQGSGNTIYF.

This clone was picked up a small number of times. The chain is built from TRBV6-1 and TRBJ1-3, with D hard to call. The CDR3 is 15 amino acids. Trimming pared 1 base from V and 0 bases from J, leaving 7 bases between. Germline CDR1 MNHNS, CDR2 SASEGT. The CDR3 loop is CASSEETYSGNTIYF. The CDR3 bases are TGTGCCAGCAGTGAAGAAACCTACTCTGGAAACACCATATATTTT.

The chain joins TRBV6-5 to TRBJ2-1, with TRBD1 matching over 7 bases. The length of the CDR3 is 11 residues. The germline V gene encodes CDR1 MNHEY and CDR2 SVGAGI. V shed 7 bases and J 8 bases; nucleotides not matched to a gene: 2. CDR3: CASTGGDEQFF. In DNA form, the CDR3 reads TGTGCCAGCACAGGGGGAGATGAGCAGTTCTTC.

This sequence joins TRBV18 and TRBJ2-3; 10 bases map to TRBD1. Losses at the gene ends were 3 bases for V and 1 base for J; bases not matched to a gene: 10. CDR1 is KGHSH, CDR2 LQKENI, per germline. CDR3 size: 18 residues. This CDR3 is CASSPGQGWTGGTDTQYF. CDR3 nucleotide sequence: TGTGCCAGCTCACCGGGACAGGGGTGGACCGGAGGCACAGATACGCAGTATTTT.

Note on this clone: No conserved phenylalanine or tryptophan ends this CDR3, so it is likely a read error. CDR3 sequence: CASSGAAQGDVWQYC. For the CDR3, the DNA is TGTGCCAGCAGTGGGGCGGCACAGGGAGATGTATGGCAGTACTGC. The chain uses TRBV6-1 and TRBJ2-7; the D gene is possibly TRBD1 (6 bases). The CDR3 contains 15 residues. The germline V gene has CDR1 MNHNS and CDR2 SASEGT. Between the trimmed V and J ends, which lost 4 bases and 9 bases, there was a span of 22 bases.

This chain's CDR3 is CASSVGLAVQYF. The CDR3 nucleotides are TGTGCCAGCAGCGTAGGACTAGCGGTACAGTACTTC. The J gene is TRBJ2-7, the V gene TRBV5-6, with 10 bases identical to TRBD2. The CDR3 has 12 residues. The germline V gene encodes CDR1 SGHDT and CDR2 YYEEEE. Trimming removed 4 bases from V and 10 bases from J; junction bases left unmatched: 5.

V gene TRBV7-2 combines with J gene TRBJ2-1; no firm D call. V lost 1 base, J lost 5 bases, and 6 bases lay in between. The CDR3 is made up of 13 amino acids. Looked up from germline, CDR1 is SGHTA and CDR2 is FQGNSA. This CDR3 reads CASSLDWNNEQFF. CDR3 in DNA: TGTGCCAGCAGCTTAGACTGGAACAATGAGCAGTTCTTC.

The rearrangement uses TRBV6-5 and TRBJ2-7; D remains ambiguous. Germline V lookup: CDR1 MNHEY, CDR2 SVGAGI. CDR3 length: 12 residues. Trimming shortened V by 6 bases and J by 7 bases, and 13 bases separated the two germline ends. The DNA of the CDR3 is TGTGCCAGCAGCCAATACGAGGAAGAGCAGTACTTC. It is translated as CASSQYEEEQYF.

This rearrangement joins TRBV5-1 to TRBJ1-4; D gene uncertain. V was clipped by 3 bases and J by 3 bases, with 9 bases between them. This CDR3 region has 14 residues. Germline CDR1 reads SGHRS; CDR2 reads YFSETQ. CDR3 sequence reads: CASSSDPPNEKLFF. Here the CDR3 DNA reads TGCGCCAGCAGCTCCGATCCCCCTAATGAAAAACTGTTTTTT.

This clone appeared a few times. V usage is TRBV6-6 and J usage is TRBJ2-7; 11 bases line up with TRBD2. J gave up 3 bases and V 5 bases, and 6 bases lay outside the gene matches. Germline CDR1 MNHNY, CDR2 SVGAGI (reference sequence). The CDR3 is made up of 15 amino acids. In DNA form, the CDR3 reads TGTGCCAGCAGTCCAAGACTAGCGGGGAACTACGAGCAGTACTTC. It specifies CASSPRLAGNYEQYF.

This clone has just one count. The chain carries TRBV19 and TRBJ1-2; 9 bases match TRBD1. Germline CDR1 and CDR2: LNHDA and SQIVND (reference sequence). V was pared by 6 bases and J by 4 bases, with 3 bases of the junction left unmatched. CDR3 length: 13 residues. CDR3 nucleotide sequence: TGTGCCAGTAGCCGGGACAGGGCCTATGGCTACACCTTC. Translation: CASSRDRAYGYTF.

This clone was counted a few times. This CDR3 is also generated by other DNA sequences in the sample. This sequence joins TRBV9 and TRBJ1-1; D ambiguous. The ends were cut back, 1 base at V and 0 bases at J, with 4 bases in the middle. There are 13 residues in the CDR3. Per the germline V gene, CDR1 is SGDLS and CDR2 is YYNGEE. The CDR3 DNA sequence: TGTGCCAGCAGCGTACGGTTGAACACTGAAGCTTTCTTT. This encodes CASSVRLNTEAFF.

The rearrangement uses TRBV6-5 and TRBJ2-1; 8 nucleotides match TRBD2. The CDR3 sequence is 15 residues long. Germline V gene data show CDR1 as MNHEY and CDR2 as SVGAGI. Trimming at V came to 6 bases and at J to 2 bases, leaving 6 bases not matched to a gene. In DNA form, the CDR3 reads TGTGCCAGCAGGGCGGGACTAGGGACCTACAATGAGCAGTTCTTC. Protein product: CASRAGLGTYNEQFF.

The chain recombines TRBV29-1 with TRBJ2-2, with D perhaps TRBD1 (6 bases). The CDR3 totals 14 residues. Germline V gene data show CDR1 as SQVTM and CDR2 as ANQGSEA. V lost 6 bases and J lost 4, with 15 bases in between. CDR3 sequence reads: CSVSYRESTGELFF. CDR3 nucleotide sequence: TGCAGCGTCTCCTACAGGGAAAGCACCGGGGAGCTGTTTTTT.

The CDR3 protein is CSVAPGTRDTEAFF. The CDR3, as DNA: TGCAGCGTTGCTCCCGGGACCCGGGACACTGAAGCTTTCTTT. The chain carries TRBV29-1 and TRBJ1-1, with D tentatively TRBD1 (5 bases). Trimming pared 4 bases from V and 3 bases from J, leaving 15 bases between. This CDR3 has 14 residues. Germline CDR1 reads SQVTM; CDR2 reads ANQGSEA.

The chain couples TRBV6-5 to TRBJ2-5; 7 bases agree with TRBD1. The CDR3 runs 13 residues. CDR1 MNHEY and CDR2 SVGAGI come from the germline V gene. Trimming cost V 5 bases and J 1 base; bases outside gene matches: 1. The CDR3 here is CASSGTVQETQYF. The DNA of the CDR3 is TGTGCCAGCAGTGGGACAGTCCAAGAGACCCAGTACTTC.

This clone was found once. The chain has TRBV11-2 and TRBJ2-1, with TRBD2 matching over 16 bases. This CDR3 comprises 16 residues. After removal of 4 bases from V and 8 bases from J, the junction contained 5 bases not matched to a gene. Germline V gene lookup returns CDR1 SGHAT and CDR2 FQNNGV. In nucleotides, the CDR3 is TGTGCCAGCAGCTCTTACGGGACTAGCGGGGGGGATGAGCAGTTCTTC. Translated, it gives CASSSYGTSGGDEQFF.

The gene calls are TRBV4-2 and TRBJ2-1, with TRBD2 matching over 11 bases. This CDR3 region has 17 residues. The V gene's germline CDR1 is LGHNA and CDR2 YNFKEQ. Unmatched junction bases numbered 8, after V lost 3 bases and J lost 4 bases. The CDR3 here is CASSHPTGTSGYNEQFF. The DNA for the CDR3 is TGTGCCAGCAGCCATCCTACCGGGACTAGCGGATACAATGAGCAGTTCTTC.

The chain's CDR3 is CASGLVSRGPRLSTGELFF. DNA of the CDR3: TGTGCTAGTGGTTTGGTTTCCCGGGGACCCCGCCTCAGTACCGGGGAGCTGTTTTTT. This chain joins TRBV12-5 and TRBJ2-2; D might be TRBD1 or TRBD2, each matching 5 bases. The germline V and J ends were trimmed by 0 bases and 5 bases, with 22 bases remaining between them. There are 19 residues in the CDR3. Germline V gives CDR1 LGHNT, CDR2 FRNRAP.

This clone was counted a few times. This chain links TRBV10-2 with TRBJ1-1, with 7 bases lining up with TRBD1. After removal of 8 bases from V and 5 bases from J, the junction contained 14 bases not matched to a gene. CDR3 length: 15 amino acids. Looked up from germline, CDR1 is WSHSY and CDR2 is SAAADI. CDR3 region: CASHYGTPRGTEAFF. The CDR3 nucleotides read TGCGCCAGCCATTACGGGACACCCAGGGGGACTGAAGCTTTCTTT.